This note documents a single T cell receptor (beta chain) sequence. TCRdb keeps only in-frame clones here, not all; method: immunoSEQ multiplex PCR. This sample has about 1.5 million clones, with 95% to 97% found just once. The germline CDR1 and CDR2 sequences are SGHTA and FQGNSA. The V end was cut by 2 bases, the J end by 10 bases, with 6 bases between. The CDR3 extends over 11 amino acids. This record comes from a study of shared clonotypes between healthy human individuals. What was sequenced was naive CD4+ T cells sorted from blood. This sample's subset: CD45RA+ positively selected. The rearrangement joins TRBV7-2 to TRBJ2-1; the D is unclear. The clonotype originates from a man younger than 40 in good health. In DNA form, the CDR3 reads TGTGCCAGCAGCTTAAACAGCGAGCAGTTCTTC. Amino acids: CASSLNSEQFF.